The TCR beta chain described here comes from a study of T cell repertoires in cytomegalovirus infection. Overall study: Matching HLA type and CMV infection were both indicated by public TCR beta signatures.

TCRdb passed the reads through MiXCR, listing each CDR3 protein once. This sample yields approximately 700,000 distinct CDR3 sequences, of which less than 40% are seen a single time; roughly 2.8% belongs to the top ten. V was clipped by 3 bases and J by 4 bases, with 3 bases between them. The germline V gene has CDR1 MNHNS and CDR2 SASEGT. The CDR3 runs to 11 residues. V usage is TRBV6-1 and J usage is TRBJ1-2, with D unresolved. The receptor was derived from a human donor in good health (CMV status not recorded). Some clones in this sample may be carry-over from other donors' samples. The material sequenced was PBMCs. The CDR3 sequence is CASSDFYGYTF. CDR3 DNA: TGTGCCAGCAGTGATTTCTATGGCTACACCTTC.